The sample holds many counts of the clone carrying this T cell receptor (beta chain). This CDR3 region has 15 residues. Trimming shortened V by 4 bases and J by 6 bases, and 19 bases separated the two germline ends. The V gene's germline CDR1 is SGDLS and CDR2 YYNGEE. This sample is part of a study of CD8+CD57+ T cells in acquired aplastic anemia. Genomic DNA served as template for TCR beta VDJ and CDR3 profiling. TCRdb redid the calling of the reads with MiXCR, one entry per CDR3 protein. The sample has 150,000 or so distinct CDR3 sequences, over 50% seen once. Previously, flow cytometry had revealed CD8+CD57+ cell expansion in the patients chosen for sequencing.

Sequencing used sorted CD4+, CD8+, or CD8+CD57+ T cells (not recorded which) from PBMCs. The chain couples TRBV9 to TRBJ1-1, with a possible D match to TRBD1 (6 bases). This receptor was identified in a human donor with aplastic anemia. This chain's CDR3 is CASSPRGTQDPEAFF. For the CDR3, the DNA is TGTGCCAGCAGCCCCCGGGGGACACAAGACCCTGAAGCTTTCTTT. The complete variable domain, with remaining parts taken from reference TRBV9 and TRBJ1-1, reads DSGVTQTPKHLITATGQRVTLRCSPRSGDLSVYWYQQSLDQGLQFLIQYYNGEERAKGNILERFSAQQFPDLHSELNLSSLELGDSALYFCASSPRGTQDPEAFFGQGTRLTVV.